This T cell receptor beta chain was recorded in a study of T cell responses to AZD1222 COVID-19 vaccine. Profiling relied on immunoSEQ multiplex PCR, and the TCRdb table lists in-frame clones only, not all of them. The table lists more than 65,000 clones, 78% of them singletons. Study results and caveats: Targets within unmutated variant regions were reportedly found for nearly half of spike-specific TCRs. Most donors were white British and more were female, and clonal diversity was possibly underestimated.

Details on this clone: What it binds is not known.

Sequencing was performed on peripheral blood, taken on day 0 of AZD1222 vaccination. This sequence was found in an adult in good health.

The CDR3 reads CASSILREINEQFF. In nucleotides, the CDR3 is TGTGCCAGTAGTATTCTCAGGGAGATCAATGAGCAGTTCTTC. V is TRBV19 and J is TRBJ2-1; the D call may be TRBD1 or TRBD2 (5 bases each). V shed 3 bases and J shed 6 bases, with 12 bases lying between them. The germline gives CDR1 LNHDA, CDR2 SQIVND (reference sequence). The CDR3 is made up of 14 amino acids.